These 30 T cell receptor beta chains were sequenced from one sample in a study of OX40 agonist ivuxolimab in advanced cancers. Produced via immunoSEQ multiplex PCR; TCRdb's table is partial and in-frame only. The repertoire includes about 35,000 clones, 84% of them detected once, and around 1.9% sits in the top ten. Specimen: CD4+ or CD8+ T cells sorted from blood, collected in a trial of the OX40 agonist ivuxolimab. The receptors originated from an adult with an advanced solid tumor such as melanoma, head and neck, liver or kidney cancer.

The chain is built from TRBV6-1 and TRBJ1-1; a possible D gene is TRBD1 (5 bases). The germline V gene has CDR1 MNHNS and CDR2 SASEGT. This CDR3 is 14 amino acids long. V lost 7 bases and J 0 bases, leaving 12 bases between the germline ends. The CDR3 protein is CASILGGMNTEAFF. As DNA, the CDR3 is TGTGCCAGCATTCTTGGGGGAATGAACACTGAAGCTTTCTTT.

This chain connects TRBV9 to TRBJ1-1, with 7 bases lining up with TRBD1. The CDR3 consists of 15 residues. Germline V CDR1 and CDR2: SGDLS, YYNGEE. The V segment lost 4 bases and the J segment 4 bases; nucleotides outside the gene matches: 10. DNA for the CDR3: TGTGCCAGCAGCCCCAGACAGGGTGGGAGCACTGAAGCTTTCTTT. It translates to CASSPRQGGSTEAFF.

CDR3 residues: CASSQGALGGRGYEQYF. As DNA, the CDR3 is TGCGCCAGCAGCCAAGGGGCCTTAGGCGGGAGAGGTTACGAGCAGTACTTC. This chain uses TRBV4-1 with TRBJ2-5, with 7 bases that match TRBD2. The J call is uncertain, as TRBJ2-7 better fits the DNA end. The CDR3 loop spans 17 amino acids. CDR1 is MGHRA and CDR2 is YSYEKL in the germline V gene.

The chain carries TRBV7-8 and TRBJ2-7, with a tentative D call TRBD2 (6 bases). CDR3 length: 13 amino acids. Germline V gene data show CDR1 as SGHVS and CDR2 as FQNEAQ. V was cut by 5 bases and J by 8 bases, with 16 bases left in between. In DNA form, the CDR3 reads TGTGCCAGCAGCAAAATTACCCGGGAGAAGCAGTACTTC. It yields the protein CASSKITREKQYF.

The chain's CDR3 is CASSRGQGRGETQYF. The DNA for the CDR3 is TGTGCCAGCAGCCGTGGACAGGGCAGGGGGGAGACCCAGTACTTC. J is TRBJ2-5 and V is TRBV11-2; 8 bases align to TRBD1. J was trimmed by 5 bases and V by 5 bases; bases with no gene match: 10. This CDR3 comprises 15 residues. CDR1 is SGHAT, CDR2 FQNNGV, per germline.

V and J are TRBV19 and TRBJ1-1; D unclear. Trimming removed 3 bases at V and 7 bases at J, with 9 bases between. Germline-derived CDR1 and CDR2 are LNHDA and SQIVND (reference sequence). The CDR3 is 12 residues long. CDR3 region: CASSMDGYEAFF. CDR3 DNA: TGTGCCAGTAGTATGGACGGGTATGAAGCTTTCTTT.

This clone has just one count. The genes are TRBV19 and TRBJ2-1; 13 bases agree with TRBD2. In germline, CDR1 is LNHDA, CDR2 SQIVND (reference sequence). The CDR3 loop spans 17 amino acids. J gave up 6 bases and V 4 bases, and 9 bases lay outside the gene matches. Here the CDR3 reads CASSNAPGLAGANEQFF. The CDR3 DNA follows: TGTGCCAGTAGTAACGCCCCCGGACTAGCGGGAGCCAATGAGCAGTTCTTC.

The gene calls are TRBV18 and TRBJ2-5, with D possibly being TRBD2 (5 bases). CDR1 and CDR2 from the germline V gene are KGHSH and LQKENI. The CDR3 spans 14 residues. V shed 6 bases and J shed 4 bases, with 15 bases lying between them. The CDR3 loop reads CASSSFSEGETQYF. The CDR3 nucleotides are TGTGCCAGCTCCTCGTTCTCCGAGGGAGAGACCCAGTACTTC.

This chain joins TRBV6-1 and TRBJ1-3; D is uncertain. This CDR3 is built from 15 residues. Looked up from germline, CDR1 is MNHNS and CDR2 is SASEGT. The germline V and J ends were trimmed by 4 bases and 0 bases, with 10 bases remaining between them. In DNA, the CDR3 is TGTGCCAGCAGTGCCTCGTTCAGCTCTGGAAACACCATATATTTT. As protein: CASSASFSSGNTIYF.

This chain connects TRBV29-1 to TRBJ1-2, with TRBD1 identical over 9 bases. The CDR3 extends over 12 amino acids. Per the germline V gene, CDR1 is SQVTM and CDR2 is ANQGSEA. V lost 6 bases, J lost 7 bases, and 6 bases stayed unmatched. CDR3: CSVGGQGGGYTF. The CDR3 DNA sequence: TGCAGCGTGGGGGGACAGGGCGGTGGCTACACCTTC.

The chain joins TRBV9 to TRBJ2-4; possibly TRBD2 for D (6 bases). V gave up 4 bases and J gave up 8 bases, with 10 bases separating them. Germline-derived CDR1 and CDR2 are SGDLS and YYNGEE. The CDR3 runs to 12 residues. CDR3: CASSPRGYIQYF. The CDR3 DNA is TGTGCCAGCAGCCCCCGGGGGTACATTCAGTACTTC.

This chain uses TRBV7-2 with TRBJ2-1; 12 positions match TRBD2. The J segment lost 7 bases and the V segment lost 2 bases, leaving 6 bases of the junction unmatched. Germline CDR1 and CDR2: SGHTA and FQGNSA. This CDR3 spans 16 amino acids. CDR3 protein: CASSLKGTSGLNEQFF. The CDR3 bases are TGTGCCAGCAGCTTAAAGGGGACTAGCGGGCTTAATGAGCAGTTCTTC.

Regarding this clone: At one end the junction does not follow the germline gene, possibly because of a read error. This chain connects TRBV5-1 to TRBJ2-3; tentative D call: TRBD2 (6 bases). Germline V CDR1 and CDR2: SGHRS, YFSETQ. The CDR3 loop spans 12 amino acids. As DNA, the CDR3 is TGCGCCAGCAGCCCCGGTGGGGGGTCTATCGTTTTT. This gives the protein CASSPGGGSIVF. The whole variable domain, remainder taken from reference TRBV5-1 and TRBJ2-3, is KAGVTQTPRYLIKTRGQQVTLSCSPISGHRSVSWYQQTPGQGLQFLFEYFSETQRNKGNFPGRFSGRQFSNSRSEMNVSTLELGDSALYLCASSPGGGSIVFGPGTRLTVL.

The chain joins TRBV18 to TRBJ1-3, with TRBD1 matching 9 bases. There are 17 residues in the CDR3. CDR1 and CDR2 (germline): KGHSH, LQKENI. The J segment lost 0 bases and the V segment lost 3 bases, leaving 6 bases of the junction unmatched. CDR3 coding DNA: TGTGCCAGCTCACCCGGGACAGGGAGAGACTCTGGAAACACCATATATTTT. Amino acid sequence: CASSPGTGRDSGNTIYF. Based on the CDR3 plus reference TRBV18 and TRBJ1-3, the full variable domain is NAGVMQNPRHLVRRRGQEARLRCSPMKGHSHVYWYRQLPEEGLKFMVYLQKENIIDESGMPKERFSAEFPKEGPSILRIQQVVRGDSAAYFCASSPGTGRDSGNTIYFGEGSWLTVV.

V usage is TRBV4-2 and J usage is TRBJ1-1, with 8 bases fitting TRBD1. The CDR3 extends over 18 amino acids. Trimming removed 3 bases from V and 4 bases from J; junction bases left unmatched: 16. Germline V gives CDR1 LGHNA, CDR2 YNFKEQ. CDR3 residues: CASSHIRVGTGGTTEAFF. In nucleotides, the CDR3 is TGTGCCAGCAGCCATATTCGAGTCGGGACAGGCGGGACCACTGAAGCTTTCTTT.

The chain couples TRBV2 to TRBJ1-3; 7 nucleotides line up with TRBD1. Losses at the gene ends were 1 base for V and 0 bases for J; bases not matched to a gene: 3. The CDR3 extends over 16 amino acids. Per the germline V gene, CDR1 is SNHLY and CDR2 is FYNNEI. The CDR3 loop is CASSEGTGNSGNTIYF. In DNA form, the CDR3 reads TGTGCCAGCAGTGAAGGGACAGGAAACTCTGGAAACACCATATATTTT.

The V gene is TRBV7-9, the J gene TRBJ2-3; D is undetermined. V lost 3 bases and J 3 bases, leaving 7 bases between the germline ends. The length of the CDR3 is 13 residues. In germline, CDR1 is SEHNR, CDR2 FQNEAQ (reference sequence). The CDR3 is CASSFGQTDTQYF. CDR3 coding DNA: TGTGCCAGCAGCTTCGGGCAGACAGATACGCAGTATTTT. The full variable domain, its missing parts supplied by reference TRBV7-9 and TRBJ2-3, is DTGVSQNPRHKITKRGQNVTFRCDPISEHNRLYWYRQTLGQGPEFLTYFQNEAQLEKSRLLSDRFSAERPKGSFSTLEIQRTEQGDSAMYLCASSFGQTDTQYFGPGTRLTVL.

V usage is TRBV28 and J usage is TRBJ2-7, with a tentative D call TRBD1 (6 bases). Trimming left V 3 bases short and J 0 bases short, with 12 bases between. The CDR3 runs to 15 residues. The germline V gene has CDR1 MDHEN and CDR2 SYDVKM. CDR3 coding DNA: TGTGCCAGCAGTTTGGCAGGGGCGAGCTCCTACGAGCAGTACTTC. As protein: CASSLAGASSYEQYF.

The chain is built from TRBV6-5 and TRBJ1-2; D not resolved. Trimming pared 0 bases from V and 1 base from J, leaving 6 bases between. This CDR3 is built from 14 residues. The V gene's germline CDR1 is MNHEY and CDR2 SVGAGI. For the CDR3, the DNA is TGTGCCAGCAGTTACTCATCGCTTAACTATGGCTACACCTTC. Protein: CASSYSSLNYGYTF.

This clone was detected only a few times. This chain uses TRBV7-2 with TRBJ1-2; D might be TRBD1 (5 bases). CDR3 size: 18 residues. Trimming left V 0 bases short and J 3 bases short, with 20 bases between. Germline CDR1 SGHTA, CDR2 FQGNSA. The CDR3 is CASSLARTYEHPYYGYTF. The CDR3 nucleotides are TGTGCCAGCAGCTTAGCAAGGACATACGAACATCCCTACTATGGCTACACCTTC.

J is TRBJ2-7 and V is TRBV28, with D tentatively TRBD1 or TRBD2 (6 bases each). The V gene lost 5 bases and the J gene lost 0 bases, with 20 bases spanning the gap. CDR3 length: 17 residues. Germline assignment: CDR1 MDHEN and CDR2 SYDVKM. The CDR3 region has the DNA TGTGCCAGCAGTCCCACGGGGGCGCGTAGCCTCTCCTACGAGCAGTACTTC. It yields the protein CASSPTGARSLSYEQYF.

This chain links TRBV29-1 with TRBJ1-1; unclear D gene. V was pared by 7 bases and J by 5 bases, with 20 bases between. The germline V gene encodes CDR1 SQVTM and CDR2 ANQGSEA. This CDR3 has 14 amino acids. CDR3 DNA: TGCAGCGGCCGAGAAGCAGGCAGGACGACTGAAGCTTTCTTT. Protein: CSGREAGRTTEAFF.

This sequence joins TRBV19 and TRBJ1-6; TRBD1 matches at 8 bases. With V trimmed by 2 bases and J by 7 bases, 4 bases remained unmatched. The CDR3 is 15 amino acids. Germline V lookup: CDR1 LNHDA, CDR2 SQIVND (reference sequence). CDR3 in amino acids: CASSIQGAQNSPLHF. The CDR3 DNA sequence: TGTGCCAGTAGTATACAGGGGGCACAGAATTCACCCCTCCACTTT.

The chain joins TRBV5-1 to TRBJ2-7; D perhaps matches TRBD1 (6 bases). The CDR3 totals 15 residues. The germline V and J ends were trimmed by 0 bases and 0 bases, with 10 bases remaining between them. In germline, CDR1 is SGHRS, CDR2 YFSETQ. The CDR3 protein is CASSLEGHLSYEQYF. The CDR3 bases are TGCGCCAGCAGCTTGGAGGGACACCTCTCCTACGAGCAGTACTTC.

Worth noting for this clone: Additional DNA sequences in this sample encode the identical CDR3. This chain uses TRBV18 with TRBJ2-7; possibly TRBD2 for D (5 bases). Germline CDR1 and CDR2: KGHSH and LQKENI. V lost 2 bases to trimming and J lost 4 bases, with 12 bases between them. CDR3 length equals 14 residues. The CDR3 loop reads CASSPKGRGYEQYF. The CDR3 coding sequence is TGTGCCAGCTCACCAAAAGGCAGAGGGTACGAGCAGTACTTC.

The rearrangement links TRBV15 to TRBJ1-3; weak D call: TRBD1 (5 bases). CDR1 and CDR2 from the germline V gene are LNHNV and YYDKDF (reference sequence). The CDR3 is 14 residues long. Deletions cut 8 bases from V and 4 bases from J, with 15 bases between. As DNA, the CDR3 is TGTGCCACCTCAGGAGGGGTATCAGGAAACACCATATATTTT. Translating gives CATSGGVSGNTIYF.

The chain employs TRBV19 and TRBJ2-7; D might be TRBD1 (6 bases). CDR3 length: 16 amino acids. Trimming shortened V by 3 bases and J by 3 bases, and 18 bases separated the two germline ends. CDR1 and CDR2 (germline): LNHDA, SQIVND (reference sequence). This CDR3 is CASSIRLQGRGYEQYF. DNA of the CDR3: TGTGCCAGTAGTATTCGTTTGCAGGGGAGAGGCTACGAGCAGTACTTC. Looking up the rest from reference TRBV19 and TRBJ2-7 gives the full variable domain: DGGITQSPKYLFRKEGQNVTLSCEQNLNHDAMYWYRQDPGQGLRLIYYSQIVNDFQKGDIAEGYSVSREKKESFPLTVTSAQKNPTAFYLCASSIRLQGRGYEQYFGPGTRLTVT.

The chain combines TRBV10-2 with TRBJ2-1; D perhaps matches TRBD2 (6 bases). Germline values: CDR1 WSHSY, CDR2 SAAADI. V shed 5 bases and J shed 0 bases, with 14 bases lying between them. The CDR3 has 16 residues. The CDR3 coding sequence is TGCGCCAGCAGTTTTCATAGCGGCCACTCCTACAATGAGCAGTTCTTC. It is translated as CASSFHSGHSYNEQFF.

This chain links TRBV27 with TRBJ2-1; TRBD1 matches 9 bases. Germline assignment: CDR1 MNHEY and CDR2 SMNVEV (reference sequence). This CDR3 spans 16 amino acids. The V segment lost 2 bases and the J segment 2 bases; nucleotides outside the gene matches: 4. The CDR3 nucleotides read TGTGCCAGCAGTTTAAAGGGACAGGGCCCCTACAATGAGCAGTTCTTC. Protein product: CASSLKGQGPYNEQFF.

Sample share makes this clone medium-sized. The rearrangement uses TRBV28 and TRBJ1-2; D not resolved. Trimming cost V 3 bases and J 0 bases, with 11 bases left between them. The CDR3 contains 15 residues. Per the germline V gene, CDR1 is MDHEN and CDR2 is SYDVKM. Written as DNA, the CDR3 is TGTGCCAGCAGTTTCCAGATGACAACTAACTATGGCTACACCTTC. Amino acid sequence: CASSFQMTTNYGYTF.